This T cell receptor beta chain was sequenced during a study of T cells after posttransplantation cyclophosphamide. General study points: TRB clonality was highly associated with recipient CMV seropositivity and reactivation.

Some clones are missing from TCRdb's copy, which holds only in-frame ones; the method was immunoSEQ multiplex PCR. There are some 64,000 clones in the sample; just under 95% occur only once, and approximately 2.7% lies in the top ten. A word on this clone: Its matching antigen is unknown.

V gave up 5 bases and J gave up 1 base; unmatched junction bases: 4. CDR3 length equals 14 residues. The V gene's germline CDR1 is LNHNV and CDR2 YYDKDF (reference sequence). Sequenced input: PBMCs. The genes are TRBV15 and TRBJ1-1; 7 positions agree with TRBD1. The receptor comes from a woman aged 25-40 years in good health and a related stem cell transplant donor. CDR3 region: CATSWGQKNTEAFF. The CDR3 DNA follows: TGTGCCACCAGCTGGGGACAGAAGAACACTGAAGCTTTCTTT.